Detailed here is one T cell receptor (beta chain). Its specificity is not known. The CDR3 runs to 16 residues. V gave up 0 bases and J gave up 10 bases, with 16 bases separating them. Germline CDR1 MNHEY, CDR2 SVGAGI. This sample is drawn from a study of cytomegalovirus exposure and HLA in healthy donors. Findings and limits, study-wide: Earlier analysis found most TCR beta V segments productive about 87% or about 30% of the time. Altogether, 150 to 200 TCR beta chains were recorded as cytomegalovirus-associated.

60 Vbeta and 13 Jbeta primers were used in PCR. TCRdb keeps only in-frame clones here, not all; method: immunoSEQ multiplex PCR. The sample has some 120,000 clones, 73% seen once. The source material was PBMCs. This receptor was identified in a man aged 60-69 years in good health and CMV-seropositive. The V and J genes are TRBV6-5 and TRBJ1-6, with D possibly TRBD1 on 5 matching bases. The CDR3 bases are TGTGCCAGCAGTTACTCGAAATATCGGGGGACGTCACCCCTCCACTTT. The encoded protein is CASSYSKYRGTSPLHF.